A single sample gave rise to the 21 T cell receptor beta chains below, sequenced in a study of beta chain features in type 1 diabetes. As every portion of the isolated RNA was reverse transcribed, the sequencing read expressed TCRB transcripts. The table came from immunoSEQ multiplex PCR; TCRdb's copy has only in-frame clones and leaves some out. The sample has 400,000 to 550,000 clones; about an eighth are singletons. Sequenced input: naive CD4+ T cells from blood. Every receptor here comes from a young woman in good health.

This clone was counted only a few times. The chain recombines TRBV7-2 with TRBJ2-2; the D is unclear. Germline V lookup: CDR1 SGHTA, CDR2 FQGNSA. Trimming took off 3 bases at V and 4 bases at J, with 9 bases between the two ends. The CDR3 totals 14 residues. CDR3 amino acids: CASSFLKGTGELFF. The CDR3, as DNA: TGTGCCAGCAGCTTCCTTAAGGGCACCGGGGAGCTGTTTTTT.

The CDR3 sequence: CASSLHADTQYF. The CDR3 region has the DNA TGTGCCAGCAGCTTACACGCAGATACGCAGTATTTT. The chain employs TRBV7-6 and TRBJ2-3; D remains ambiguous. The CDR3 is 12 residues long. The germline V gene encodes CDR1 SGHVS and CDR2 FNYEAQ. V lost 2 bases and J 4 bases, leaving 4 bases between the germline ends.

This clone was seen a few times. CDR3 nucleotides: TGTGCCAGCAGCTTAAATGGAAACACCATATATTTT. Protein sequence: CASSLNGNTIYF. The J gene is TRBJ1-3, the V gene TRBV7-9, with D unresolved. CDR1 SEHNR and CDR2 FQNEAQ come from the germline V gene (reference sequence). The CDR3 has 12 residues. Trimming took 2 bases from V and 3 from J, leaving 2 bases between them.

Note on this clone: This CDR3 is also generated by other DNA sequences in the sample. The rearrangement uses TRBV30 and TRBJ1-2; D is unresolved. V was clipped by 1 base and J by 2 bases, with 5 bases between them. This CDR3 is 12 amino acids long. CDR1 and CDR2 from the germline V gene are GTSNPN and SVGIG (reference sequence). In DNA form, the CDR3 reads TGTGCCTGGAGTGGGCCGAACTATGGCTACACCTTC. It translates to CAWSGPNYGYTF. The full variable domain, its missing parts supplied by reference TRBV30 and TRBJ1-2, is SQTIHQWPATLVQPVGSPLSLECTVEGTSNPNLYWYRQAAGRGLQLLFYSVGIGQISSEVPQNLSASRPQDRQFILSSKKLLLSDSGFYLCAWSGPNYGYTFGSGTRLTVV.

This chain uses TRBV19 with TRBJ1-5, with D perhaps TRBD1 (5 bases). Germline loops: CDR1 LNHDA, CDR2 SQIVND (reference sequence). V shed 6 bases and J shed 3 bases, with 15 bases lying between them. The CDR3 contains 15 residues. DNA of the CDR3: TGTGCCAGTAGCTCACTGGGACGGGTCAATCAGCCCCAGCATTTT. Translated, it gives CASSSLGRVNQPQHF.

This clone turned up a few times. In DNA, the CDR3 is TGTGCCAGCAGAGCCGGGACAGAGGATGAAAAACTGTTTTTT. It translates to CASRAGTEDEKLFF. The chain has TRBV6-1 and TRBJ1-4, with TRBD1 matching 7 bases. The CDR3 contains 14 residues. The J segment lost 6 bases and the V segment lost 6 bases, leaving 7 bases of the junction unmatched. Germline V gives CDR1 MNHNS, CDR2 SASEGT.

Only a few counts were recorded for this clone. This rearrangement joins TRBV6-6 to TRBJ2-7; no clear D gene. Trimming cost V 0 bases and J 6 bases, with 9 bases left between them. The CDR3 covers 13 residues. The germline gives CDR1 MNHNY, CDR2 SVGAGI (reference sequence). The CDR3 bases are TGTGCCAGCAGTTACTCTGGGGTTTCCGAGCAGTACGTC. Protein: CASSYSGVSEQYV.

This clone has just a few counts. The chain links TRBV7-6 to TRBJ2-5; no clear D. The CDR3 has 13 amino acids. V dropped 5 bases and J dropped 5 bases, with 12 bases sitting between them. Germline values: CDR1 SGHVS, CDR2 FNYEAQ. The CDR3 DNA reads as TGTGCCAGCAGCCCTATCATTTTGGAGACCCAGTACTTC. This translates into CASSPIILETQYF. Combining the CDR3 with reference TRBV7-6 and TRBJ2-5 gives the whole variable domain GAGVSQSPRYKVTKRGQDVALRCDPISGHVSLYWYRQALGQGPEFLTYFNYEAQQDKSGLPNDRFSAERPEGSISTLTIQRTEQRDSAMYRCASSPIILETQYFGPGTRLLVL.

The rearrangement links TRBV5-6 to TRBJ2-7; D perhaps matches TRBD2 (5 bases). With 5 bases removed from V and 4 bases from J, the gap between germline ends came to 19 bases. Germline V gene data show CDR1 as SGHDT and CDR2 as YYEEEE. The CDR3 loop spans 15 amino acids. Here the CDR3 reads CASRVLGLEIYEQYF. In nucleotides, the CDR3 is TGTGCCAGCAGGGTATTAGGACTGGAAATATACGAGCAGTACTTC.

The chain joins TRBV28 to TRBJ2-1; D remains ambiguous. CDR1 and CDR2 from the germline V gene are MDHEN and SYDVKM. V was pared by 8 bases and J by 9 bases, with 14 bases between. CDR3 length equals 12 residues. DNA for the CDR3: TGTGCCAGCGGGGAACTCCACCGTGAGCAGTTCTTC. Its protein is CASGELHREQFF.

This clone was seen only a few times. This chain joins TRBV7-8 and TRBJ2-5; D possibly corresponds to TRBD2 (6 bases). Germline V gene data show CDR1 as SGHVS and CDR2 as FQNEAQ. Trimming cost V 5 bases and J 7 bases, with 17 bases left between them. The CDR3 totals 14 residues. Written as DNA, the CDR3 is TGTGCCAGCAGCGAGACTAGGAGTCTCGGGACCCAGTACTTC. Translation gives CASSETRSLGTQYF.

The rearrangement uses TRBV27 and TRBJ1-1; D is unresolved. V shed 4 bases and J shed 4 bases, with 19 bases lying between them. The CDR3 totals 16 residues. Germline V gives CDR1 MNHEY, CDR2 SMNVEV (reference sequence). The CDR3: CASSSPRTGGPTEAFF. The CDR3 nucleotides read TGTGCCAGCAGTTCCCCCAGGACCGGCGGACCCACTGAAGCTTTCTTT.

The CDR3, as DNA: TGCGCCAGCAGCCCGTGGGGCGGGGCAAGCTCTGGGGCCAACGTCCTGACTTTC. Its translation: CASSPWGGASSGANVLTF. The chain combines TRBV5-1 with TRBJ2-6; D possibly corresponds to TRBD2 (6 bases). The CDR3 has 18 amino acids. With 4 bases removed from V and 0 bases from J, the gap between germline ends came to 17 bases. Per germline, CDR1 SGHRS and CDR2 YFSETQ.

The V and J genes are TRBV7-2 and TRBJ2-7; 10 positions agree with TRBD2. Germline V gives CDR1 SGHTA, CDR2 FQGNSA. CDR3 size: 16 residues. After removal of 5 bases from V and 4 bases from J, the junction contained 11 bases not matched to a gene. The CDR3 here is CASSPAGTSVPYEQYF. Written as DNA, the CDR3 is TGTGCCAGCAGCCCAGCCGGGACTAGCGTACCATACGAGCAGTACTTC. Full variable domain (rest looked up from reference TRBV7-2 and TRBJ2-7): GAGVSQSPSNKVTEKGKDVELRCDPISGHTALYWYRQSLGQGLEFLIYFQGNSAPDKSGLPSDRFSAERTGGSVSTLTIQRTQQEDSAVYLCASSPAGTSVPYEQYFGPGTRLTVT.

This clone turned up a few times. The gene calls are TRBV5-1 and TRBJ1-6, with 10 positions matching TRBD1. This CDR3 is 14 amino acids long. CDR1 and CDR2 (germline): SGHRS, YFSETQ. The V segment lost 7 bases and the J segment 10 bases; nucleotides outside the gene matches: 8. The CDR3: CASHEWTGGSPLHF. CDR3 sequence (DNA): TGCGCCAGCCATGAGTGGACAGGGGGATCACCCCTCCACTTT.

This clone was found a few times. The rearrangement joins TRBV4-2 to TRBJ2-3; the D gene could be TRBD1 or TRBD2 (5 bases each). Deletions cut 5 bases from V and 0 bases from J, with 15 bases between. Germline loops: CDR1 LGHNA, CDR2 YNFKEQ. CDR3 length: 16 amino acids. The CDR3 reads CASSSGRHVSTDTQYF. In DNA, the CDR3 is TGTGCCAGCAGCTCGGGACGACATGTCAGCACAGATACGCAGTATTTT.

The V gene is TRBV19, the J gene TRBJ2-3; 9 bases are a match to TRBD1. The CDR3 length is 14 residues. Germline V gives CDR1 LNHDA, CDR2 SQIVND (reference sequence). The V and J ends lost 6 bases and 3 bases, in that order; junction bases with no gene match: 4. The CDR3 loop reads CASSRDRATDTQYF. The CDR3 DNA is TGTGCCAGTAGCCGGGACAGGGCAACAGATACGCAGTATTTT. The full variable domain, rest sourced from reference TRBV19 and TRBJ2-3, is DGGITQSPKYLFRKEGQNVTLSCEQNLNHDAMYWYRQDPGQGLRLIYYSQIVNDFQKGDIAEGYSVSREKKESFPLTVTSAQKNPTAFYLCASSRDRATDTQYFGPGTRLTVL.

V usage is TRBV12-5 and J usage is TRBJ1-5; 12 bases agree with TRBD1. Trimming took 2 bases from V and 5 from J; bases not matched to a gene: 7. The germline V gene encodes CDR1 LGHNT and CDR2 FRNRAP. This CDR3 has 17 residues. CDR3 residues: CASGLSSGQGADQPQHF. The CDR3 DNA is TGTGCTAGTGGTTTGTCCTCGGGACAGGGGGCAGATCAGCCCCAGCATTTT.

This chain uses TRBV29-1 with TRBJ1-3; no definite D call. This CDR3 region has 13 residues. The V gene's germline CDR1 is SQVTM and CDR2 ANQGSEA. Trimming left V 0 bases short and J 5 bases short, with 8 bases between. CDR3 nucleotide sequence: TGCAGCGTTGAAGAGGGCGGTCGAAACACCATATATTTT. Its protein product is CSVEEGGRNTIYF. Using reference TRBV29-1 and TRBJ1-3 for the parts outside the CDR3, the full variable domain is SAVISQKPSRDICQRGTSLTIQCQVDSQVTMMFWYRQQPGQSLTLIATANQGSEATYESGFVIDKFPISRPNLTFSTLTVSNMSPEDSSIYLCSVEEGGRNTIYFGEGSWLTVV.

V usage is TRBV7-2 and J usage is TRBJ1-1; the D gene is possibly TRBD1 (5 bases). The CDR3 sequence is 15 residues long. Germline values: CDR1 SGHTA, CDR2 FQGNSA. The V end was cut by 4 bases, the J end by 4 bases, with 16 bases between. CDR3: CASSSRGAGGTEAFF. The CDR3 bases are TGTGCCAGCAGCTCCCGGGGAGCTGGGGGCACTGAAGCTTTCTTT.

The chain carries TRBV29-1 and TRBJ1-1; possible D gene TRBD1, 6 bases. Germline V gene data show CDR1 as SQVTM and CDR2 as ANQGSEA. V lost 7 bases and J 0 bases, leaving 15 bases between the germline ends. The CDR3 has 14 amino acids. Here the CDR3 reads CSAGGGRVNTEAFF. CDR3 in DNA: TGCAGCGCAGGTGGGGGGCGAGTGAACACTGAAGCTTTCTTT.